Described below is a single TCR beta chain sequence and its context. The antigen is undetermined. The use of a sample-barcoded 5' primer and a J-beta primer mix characterized a second PCR of roughly 7 to 12 cycles. MiXCR, run by TCRdb on the 5' RACE reads, gives a single entry per CDR3 protein. The sample contains 780,000 or so distinct CDR3 sequences, more than 50% of which appear only once. Every sample had a minimum of 6 million PBMCs isolated. The data stem from a study of blood T cells in healthy people across ages. General study results and limits: Bulk PBMC profiling left naive and antigen-experienced comparisons inconclusive.

Per the germline V gene, CDR1 is MDHEN and CDR2 is SYDVKM. V was shortened by 5 bases and J by 2 bases, with 9 bases between the two germline ends. The CDR3 totals 14 residues. The receptor's source is a middle-aged man in good health. This rearrangement joins TRBV28 to TRBJ2-2; D is perhaps TRBD1 or TRBD2 (5 bases each). The sample comprised blood. Here the CDR3 reads CASSPGRNTGELFF. As DNA, the CDR3 is TGTGCCAGCAGTCCGGGACGAAACACCGGGGAGCTGTTTTTT.